The T cell receptor beta chain under discussion was sequenced for a study of CD8+CD57+ T cells in acquired aplastic anemia. Looking at the study overall: When averaged, DNA from sorted CD4+ and CD8+ cells came to 3 to 4 ug.

Study-wide results and limits: In common between the patients and the controls were more than 25 CD8+ CDR3 sequences.

With regard to this clonotype: Its specificity is not known.

CDR3 length equals 14 residues. Germline V gene data show CDR1 as DFQATT and CDR2 as SNEGSKA (reference sequence). The V end was cut by 3 bases, the J end by 4 bases, with 15 bases between. The use of genomic DNA as template underpinned the TCR beta VDJ and CDR3 profiling. TCRdb passed the reads through MiXCR, listing each CDR3 protein once. In the table there are around 230,000 distinct CDR3 sequences, around 60% of which are singletons. The sample consisted of sorted CD4+, CD8+, or CD8+CD57+ T cells (not recorded which) from PBMCs. The TCR comes from a human donor in good health. The rearrangement uses TRBV20-1 and TRBJ1-1; D not resolved. The chain's CDR3 is CSASGVEGTTEAFF. CDR3 coding DNA: TGCAGTGCTAGCGGGGTGGAGGGAACCACTGAAGCTTTCTTT.